This section outlines one T cell receptor beta chain sequence together with its context. Its antigen is undetermined. The source of the sample is a study of cytomegalovirus exposure and HLA in healthy donors. General study findings and limits: The dataset shows that most TCR sequences were rare, while some public TCRs occurred in many donors. Reportedly, diagnosis of cytomegalovirus status by the classifier showed high specificity and sensitivity. The study labeled more than 150 TCR beta chains cytomegalovirus-associated. Subsequent analysis showed first-cohort TCR clusters tending to co-occur in approximately 120 validation repertoires.

J lost 1 base, V lost 0 bases, and 3 bases had no gene match. The CDR3 spans 16 residues. Per the germline V gene, CDR1 is SGDLS and CDR2 is YYNGEE. Only in-frame clones appear in the TCRdb table, and some are missing; sequencing was by immunoSEQ multiplex PCR. The sample includes around 71,000 clones, 90% to 95% of them seen just once. The sample comprised PBMCs. This sequence was found in a man younger than 35 in good health and CMV-seropositive. The V gene is TRBV9, the J gene TRBJ2-5; 10 bases are shared with TRBD2. The CDR3 DNA reads as TGTGCCAGCAGCGTAGGCCTAGCGGGGGTCCAAGAGACCCAGTACTTC. Translation: CASSVGLAGVQETQYF.